These 13 T cell receptor beta chains were all obtained from the same sample, sequenced in a study of T cells in Graves' hyperthyroidism and ophthalmopathy. TCR beta CDR3 regions were amplified from RNA. HTBI primers drove first-round RT-PCR of the TCR CDR3. TCRdb called the multiplex PCR reads again in MiXCR, with one record for every CDR3 protein. The sample shows under 650,000 distinct CDR3 sequences, around 15% of them seen only once. The sequenced sample consisted of blood. These receptors came from a woman in her thirties with Graves' hyperthyroidism.

Ten or more counts support this clonotype. This chain links TRBV28 with TRBJ2-7; D is possibly TRBD1 (5 bases). This CDR3 comprises 14 residues. Germline V gene lookup returns CDR1 MDHEN and CDR2 SYDVKM. V was trimmed by 3 bases and J by 3 bases, leaving 12 bases between them. The CDR3 loop reads CASSFSQGSYEQYF. CDR3 bases: TGTGCCAGCAGTTTTTCCCAGGGCAGCTACGAGCAGTACTTC.

This clonotype showed up just a few times. This chain joins TRBV29-1 and TRBJ2-7; D is undetermined. V was shortened by 4 bases and J by 4 bases, with 14 bases between the two germline ends. The CDR3 contains 13 residues. Germline lookup yields CDR1 SQVTM and CDR2 ANQGSEA. The CDR3 sequence: CSVAGRLMYEQYF. The CDR3 region has the DNA TGCAGCGTTGCGGGCAGGCTTATGTACGAGCAGTACTTC.

Note on this clonotype: A read error is possible here, since a much larger clone lies one base away. The rearrangement links TRBV28 to TRBJ1-1, with D possibly TRBD1 on 5 matching bases. This CDR3 spans 12 amino acids. CDR1 and CDR2 (germline): MDHEN, SYDVKM. Written as DNA, the CDR3 is TGTGCCGGCAGTCCCAAGGGGTCTGAAGCTTTCTTT. Translated, it gives CAGSPKGSEAFF.

A few counts support this clonotype. The chain combines TRBV27 with TRBJ1-4; no clear D. In germline, CDR1 is MNHEY, CDR2 SMNVEV (reference sequence). The V and J ends lost 5 bases and 3 bases respectively, with 13 bases between them. The CDR3 loop spans 15 amino acids. The CDR3 DNA reads as TGTGCCAGCAGTCGGAGGCCCTTAGCTAATGAAAAACTGTTTTTT. It specifies CASSRRPLANEKLFF.

This clonotype was detected many times. The CDR3 DNA reads as TGCAGTGCTAGGGGAGAGTCGGGCTACGAGCAGTACTTC. It codes for CSARGESGYEQYF. The chain couples TRBV20-1 to TRBJ2-7; a weak D match, TRBD2 (5 bases). Trimming cost V 3 bases and J 3 bases, with 12 bases left between them. Germline-derived CDR1 and CDR2 are DFQATT and SNEGSKA (reference sequence). This CDR3 is built from 13 residues.

On this clonotype itself: The missing conserved phenylalanine or tryptophan at the end of this CDR3 makes a read error likely. V gene TRBV30 combines with J gene TRBJ2-4; D not resolved. The CDR3 has 14 residues. Trimming removed 0 bases from V and 0 bases from J, with 6 bases in between. Germline V gives CDR1 GTSNPN, CDR2 SVGIG (reference sequence). CDR3 protein: CAWSVNLAKNIQYL. CDR3 nucleotides: TGTGCCTGGAGTGTAAATTTAGCCAAAAACATTCAGTACCTC.

This clonotype was picked up many times. The chain employs TRBV7-8 and TRBJ2-1, with 13 bases fitting TRBD2. V shed 4 bases, J shed 8 bases, and the junction held 8 bases outside the gene matches. From germline, CDR1 is SGHVS and CDR2 FQNEAQ. CDR3 length: 16 residues. The CDR3 nucleotides read TGTGCCAGCAGCTCACTAGCGGGAGGGGTTCGCCATGAGCAGTTCTTC. As protein: CASSSLAGGVRHEQFF. Combining the CDR3 with reference TRBV7-8 and TRBJ2-1 gives the whole variable domain GAGVSQSPRYKVAKRGQDVALRCDPISGHVSLFWYQQALGQGPEFLTYFQNEAQLDKSGLPSDRFFAERPEGSVSTLKIQRTQQEDSAVYLCASSSLAGGVRHEQFFGPGTRLTVL.

This clonotype showed up many times. This chain links TRBV7-2 with TRBJ1-1, with no clear D. V was pared by 6 bases and J by 2 bases, with 19 bases between. The CDR3 is made up of 16 amino acids. CDR1 SGHTA and CDR2 FQGNSA come from the germline V gene. As DNA, the CDR3 is TGTGCCAGCAGTAATGCAATGACCTCACTAAACACTGAAGCTTTCTTT. It is translated as CASSNAMTSLNTEAFF.

This clonotype was recorded at least ten times. V and J are TRBV18 and TRBJ1-1; 9 bases map to TRBD1. The CDR3 has 16 residues. CDR1 is KGHSH, CDR2 LQKENI, per germline. V lost 3 bases, J lost 2 bases, and 7 bases stayed unmatched. CDR3 in amino acids: CASSPLPGQGNTEAFF. CDR3 bases: TGTGCCAGCTCACCTCTTCCGGGACAGGGTAACACTGAAGCTTTCTTT. Combining the CDR3 with reference TRBV18 and TRBJ1-1 gives the whole variable domain NAGVMQNPRHLVRRRGQEARLRCSPMKGHSHVYWYRQLPEEGLKFMVYLQKENIIDESGMPKERFSAEFPKEGPSILRIQQVVRGDSAAYFCASSPLPGQGNTEAFFGQGTRLTVV.

This clonotype showed up just a few times. V and J are TRBV5-1 and TRBJ2-3; 9 nucleotides align to TRBD1. V was clipped by 9 bases and J by 4 bases; unmatched bases: 9. This CDR3 region has 14 residues. Germline V gives CDR1 SGHRS, CDR2 YFSETQ. CDR3 sequence (DNA): TGCGCCACCCGTAAGACAGGGGGAGCAGATACGCAGTATTTT. This sequence encodes CATRKTGGADTQYF.

The chain links TRBV20-1 to TRBJ1-4; TRBD1 might be the D (5 bases). V shed 3 bases and J shed 8 bases, with 13 bases lying between them. CDR3 length: 13 residues. The V gene's germline CDR1 is DFQATT and CDR2 SNEGSKA (reference sequence). The CDR3 DNA follows: TGCAGTGCTAGGGGCAGGGTAGGAGAAAAACTGTTTTTT. This translates into CSARGRVGEKLFF.

This clonotype was counted at least ten times. This sequence joins TRBV2 and TRBJ2-3; D perhaps matches TRBD2 (5 bases). In germline, CDR1 is SNHLY, CDR2 FYNNEI. V shed 3 bases and J shed 4 bases, with 14 bases lying between them. The CDR3 is 15 residues long. DNA for the CDR3: TGTGCCAGCAGTGAGGGTGGGAGTAGGGCAGATACGCAGTATTTT. Translated, it gives CASSEGGSRADTQYF.

This chain uses TRBV4-3 with TRBJ1-4, with unresolved D. The germline CDR1 and CDR2 sequences are LGHNA and YSLEER. The CDR3 loop spans 15 amino acids. Trimming removed 4 bases from V and 4 bases from J, with 13 bases in between. The CDR3 nucleotides read TGCGCCAGCAGCCGAAAACAGACCGTTAATGAAAAACTGTTTTTT. This sequence encodes CASSRKQTVNEKLFF.